This TCR beta chain was captured by sequencing in a study of T cells in Graves' hyperthyroidism and ophthalmopathy (dated 2019 in TCRdb). Study-wide context: Peripheral blood samples were taken at the time of initial diagnosis, prior to any treatment. To identify distinguishing TCR V-J signatures, a discovery cohort of around 100 patients was used, comprising 40 to 45 with Graves' ophthalmopathy and some 60 with stable Graves' hyperthyroidism. An independent validation cohort of around 19 hyperthyroidism patients and over 15 patients who later progressed to ophthalmopathy tested prospective prediction of ophthalmopathy. The approximately 100 discovery patients were divided at random into training and test sets in a 7:3 ratio. In several Graves' hyperthyroidism patients, the study also compared T-cell repertoires from thyroid tissue with T-cell repertoires from blood. After sampling, hyperthyroidism patients received methimazole starting at 30 mg daily, and ophthalmopathy patients received high-dose intravenous methylprednisolone. According to the paper, TCR Vbeta CDR3 sequencing was carried out on around 140 peripheral blood samples, which came from under 50 ophthalmopathy, around 75 hyperthyroidism and approximately 17 progressor patients.

This clonotype was detected a few times. It lacks a known antigen. No base quality values were provided; no much bigger clone lies one nucleotide off. Amplification of TCR beta CDR3 regions was carried out from RNA transcripts. A first-round RT-PCR of the TCR CDR3 used the HTBI primer set with the Qiagen OneStep RT-PCR kit. Libraries were constructed in a second round of multiplex PCR, after which size selection and purification were carried out. Sequencing of the libraries was done on an Illumina HiSeq2000 using paired-end 100 bp reads. In the paper's pipeline: SOAPnuke was used to process the raw data, throwing out any read that contained adapters or uncalled bases, had a mean Phred below 15, or lacked an exact constant-primer or identifier match. High-quality paired reads were merged using COPE v1.2.5, and each unique nucleotide sequence was defined as a clonotype. Clonotypes were aligned to IMGT TRBV, TRBD and TRBJ reference segments using MiTCR v1.1. Only V-J combinations with frequency above 0.0001, covering 99% to 99.2% of repertoires, were analysed. A TCS score was defined as the ratio between F50 (clonal expansion) and ExV (chaos), using BLOSUM62-based TCRdist between CDR3 peptides within each V-J. Welch's t-statistics and random forest reduced around 510 V-J features to under 15, which were used in a naive Bayes classifier (R e1071). In-frame beta chains were kept once TCRdb had trimmed the public reads at Q25 with fastp and called clones with MiXCR. One record per CDR3 amino acid sequence lists the most common genes and DNA. TCRdb, not the original authors, processed these V and J calls. For this sample there are about 620,000 distinct CDR3 sequences; roughly 17% appear just once. Clones ranked in the top ten supply around 4% of the sample.

Overall study results and their limits: In validation, the model predicted progression to ophthalmopathy with roughly 66% sensitivity and approximately 72% specificity, a median of around 6.6 months before onset. Ophthalmopathy was separated from stable hyperthyroidism by a 13 V-J signature model, with around 88% sensitivity and roughly 84% specificity obtained in cross-validation and 80%/75% obtained in testing. Blood samples also contained most of the expanded thyroid clonotypes (frequency above 0.001), which suggests that blood repertoires may reflect thyroid immune responses. No statistical method was used to fix the sample size in advance, and group allocation was not hidden from the investigators.

The CDR3 starts with the cysteine, ends with the phenylalanine, and has 16 residues. The retained sequence is limited to the CDR3, 48 bases, with the frame set at the first base. Via the germline V gene, CDR1 is SGHDN and CDR2 FVKESK. V is clipped by 0 bases and J by 3 bases, and the sequence between their germline boundaries is 12 bases long. Stable Graves' hyperthyroidism was defined as the absence of progression to ophthalmopathy over 18 months of follow-up. Hyperthyroidism patients were newly diagnosed, had a disease duration of under 2 months, and were aged 18 to 65 years. Any patient with an uncontrolled infection, another autoimmune disease, pregnancy or lactation was excluded. Diagnoses relied on clinical symptoms, serum thyroxine and TRAb, thyroid ultrasound and orbital computed tomography. Ficoll-Paque density gradient centrifugation was used to isolate PBMCs from 10 ml of fresh peripheral blood. Total RNA was extracted with Trizol reagent, and quality was checked on an Agilent 2100 Bioanalyzer.

The sequence is built from TRBV14 and TRBJ2-1; the D gene is perhaps TRBD1 or TRBD2, as each covers 5 bases. The material sequenced was blood. The origin of this receptor is a woman in her thirties with Graves' hyperthyroidism. Here the CDR3 is given as CASSQDLGTIYNEQFF. The DNA sequence is TGTGCCAGCAGCCAAGATCTCGGGACCATCTACAATGAGCAGTTCTTC.